A selection of T cell receptor beta chains follows, all from one sample in a study of blood T cell repertoires in COVID-19. Sequenced by immunoSEQ multiplex PCR; TCRdb stores in-frame clones only, minus some. The sample lists fewer than 350,000 clones, approximately 91% occurring once. Sequenced: PBMCs or T cells enriched from blood (not recorded which). The receptors here all came from a woman between 35 and 50 years old with acute COVID-19. Both conserved end residues are part of each CDR3. The D gene is left open where the match is weak. Clone size appears in some rows only: once, few, many, or a class for an expanded clone.

cdr3_aa cdr3_nt v_call d_call j_call cdr3_length clone_size
CASSLYREGETQYF TGCGCCAGCAGCTTGTACAGGGAAGGAGAGACCCAGTACTTC TRBV5-1 - TRBJ2-5 14 -
CASSLDRQYSGNTIYF TGCGCCAGCAGTCTTGACAGGCAATACTCTGGAAACACCATATATTTT TRBV5-1 - TRBJ1-3 16 -
CASSLILGGKSDTQYF TGTGCCAGCAGCTTGATATTGGGGGGGAAGTCAGATACGCAGTATTTT TRBV5-5 TRBD2 TRBJ2-3 16 -
CASSPGQDTQYF TGTGCCAGCTCACCAGGCCAAGATACGCAGTATTTT TRBV18 - TRBJ2-3 12 few
CASSHPRGVGGQGSNQPQHF TGCGCCAGCAGTCATCCCCGGGGGGTTGGGGGACAGGGTAGCAATCAGCCCCAGCATTTT TRBV23-1 TRBD1 TRBJ1-5 20 -
CASSLESTATKQYF TGTGCCAGCAGCTTAGAAAGCACAGCTACAAAGCAGTACTTC TRBV7-2 - TRBJ2-7 14 -
CASSRPSREDGYTF TGTGCCAGCAGTCGCCCGTCCCGGGAGGATGGCTACACCTTC TRBV6-2/TRBV6-3 - TRBJ1-2 14 -
CASRGEYGVGELFF TGCGCCAGCAGAGGAGAGTACGGGGTCGGGGAGCTGTTTTTT TRBV4-3 - TRBJ2-2 14 -
CASSLGGTGRSYNSPLHF TGTGCCAGCAGTTTAGGTGGGACAGGGCGCTCCTATAATTCACCCCTCCACTTT TRBV28 TRBD1 TRBJ1-6 18 once
CASSRTSGYNEQFF TGTGCCAGCAGTCGGACTAGCGGATACAATGAGCAGTTCTTC TRBV7-9 TRBD2 TRBJ2-1 14 -
CASSIPGQGNGYTF TGTGCCAGCAGTATCCCCGGACAGGGGAATGGCTACACCTTC TRBV28 TRBD1 TRBJ1-2 14 -
CATSRGTRDSLPKNIQYF TGTGCCACCAGCAGGGGCACTCGGGACAGTTTGCCCAAAAACATTCAGTACTTC TRBV15 TRBD1 TRBJ2-4 18 -
CASSPILAFDEQYF TGTGCCAGCTCACCCATACTAGCATTCGACGAGCAGTACTTC TRBV18 - TRBJ2-7 14 -
CSAWDREKAFF TGCAGTGCCTGGGACAGGGAAAAAGCTTTCTTT TRBV20-1 TRBD1 TRBJ1-1 11 -
CASSHGARMNTEAFF TGTGCCAGTAGTCACGGAGCCCGCATGAACACTGAAGCTTTCTTT TRBV19 - TRBJ1-1 15 -
CASSQVRGYGEKLFF TGTGCCAGCAGCCAGGTCAGGGGTTATGGCGAAAAACTGTTTTTT TRBV14 - TRBJ1-4 15 -
CASVRGLGETQYF TGCGCCAGCGTCCGGGGGTTAGGAGAGACCCAGTACTTC TRBV5-1 - TRBJ2-5 13 -
CASTRSGRDEQYF TGTGCCAGCACAAGGTCCGGGAGGGACGAGCAGTACTTC TRBV28 TRBD2 TRBJ2-7 13 once
CASSLTSNEKLFF TGTGCCAGCAGCCTGACTTCTAATGAAAAACTGTTTTTT TRBV7-9 - TRBJ1-4 13 -
CASSPNFPPNQPQHF TGTGCCAGCAGCCCCAATTTTCCCCCCAATCAGCCCCAGCATTTT TRBV7-9 - TRBJ1-5 15 -
CASSPGQGPYGYTF TGCGCCAGCAGCCCAGGACAGGGCCCCTATGGCTACACCTTC TRBV5-1 TRBD1 TRBJ1-2 14 -
CATATTGSNQPQHF TGTGCCACCGCCACGACAGGAAGCAATCAGCCCCAGCATTTT TRBV15 - TRBJ1-5 14 -
CASREGATRNTEAFF TGTGCCAGCAGGGAAGGGGCTACAAGGAACACTGAAGCTTTCTTT TRBV2 - TRBJ1-1 15 few
CASSDPGPLGNEQFF TGTGCCAGCAGCGATCCGGGTCCCCTTGGGAATGAGCAGTTCTTC TRBV2 - TRBJ2-1 15 -
CASSVVPFSGSSYNEQFF TGTGCCAGCAGCGTAGTCCCATTTAGCGGGAGCTCCTACAATGAGCAGTTCTTC TRBV9 TRBD2 TRBJ2-1 18 -
CASSPRTSGGLNNEQFF TGTGCCAGCAGTCCAAGGACTAGCGGGGGGCTTAACAATGAGCAGTTCTTC TRBV27 TRBD2 TRBJ2-1 17 -
CASSQDRTFYGYTF TGCGCCAGCAGTCAGGACAGGACTTTCTATGGCTACACCTTC TRBV23-1 TRBD1 TRBJ1-2 14 -
CAWRKNGLAGEQYF TGTGCCTGGAGAAAAAACGGACTAGCGGGCGAGCAGTACTTC TRBV30 TRBD2 TRBJ2-7 14 -
CASSWQTSGQETQYF TGTGCCAGCAGCTGGCAGACTAGCGGACAAGAGACCCAGTACTTC TRBV7-2 TRBD2 TRBJ2-5 15 -
CASSVGGGFGTDTQYF TGTGCCAGCAGCGTAGGAGGTGGGTTCGGCACAGATACGCAGTATTTT TRBV9 - TRBJ2-3 16 -
CASSLGRDRGPDEQYF TGCGCCAGCAGCTTGGGCCGGGACAGGGGGCCAGACGAGCAGTACTTC TRBV5-1 TRBD1 TRBJ2-7 16 -
CASRRPTGGDEKLFF TGTGCCAGCAGGCGCCCCACAGGGGGTGATGAAAAACTGTTTTTT TRBV5-5 TRBD1 TRBJ1-4 15 -
CATSDRGQGNGYTF TGTGCCACCAGTGACCGGGGACAGGGAAATGGCTACACCTTC TRBV24-1 TRBD1 TRBJ1-2 14 -
CAWSWAYNSPLHF TGTGCCTGGAGTTGGGCTTATAATTCACCCCTCCACTTT TRBV30 - TRBJ1-6 13 -
CASSDGGYQETQYF TGTGCCAGCAGTGATGGGGGGTACCAAGAGACCCAGTACTTC TRBV2 - TRBJ2-5 14 -
CASSVGHLYEQYF TGTGCCAGTAGTGTCGGACATCTCTACGAGCAGTACTTC TRBV19 - TRBJ2-7 13 -
CASSLTSSYEQYF TGTGCCAGCAGTCTGACTAGCTCCTACGAGCAGTACTTC TRBV27 - TRBJ2-7 13 -
CASLDRGIGGELFF TGTGCCAGCTTGGACAGGGGAATTGGCGGGGAGCTGTTTTTT TRBV27 TRBD1 TRBJ2-2 14 -
CASSGGLDYEQYF TGTGCCAGTAGTGGGGGGTTAGACTACGAGCAGTACTTC TRBV19 - TRBJ2-7 13 -
CASRVQGSGSPLHF TGCGCCAGCAGGGTACAGGGGAGTGGCTCACCCCTCCACTTT TRBV5-1 TRBD1 TRBJ1-6 14 -
CASSGRLAGYEQYF TGTGCCAGCAGTGGCCGACTAGCGGGGTACGAGCAGTACTTC TRBV2 TRBD2 TRBJ2-7 14 -
CASSPLGVGQGSYEQYF TGTGCCAGCAGTCCTCTCGGCGTGGGACAGGGGAGCTACGAGCAGTACTTC TRBV6-6 TRBD1 TRBJ2-7 17 -
CASSGLGYEQYF TGTGCCAGCAGCGGTCTCGGCTACGAGCAGTACTTC TRBV9 - TRBJ2-7 12 -
CAISDSVSLNEQFF TGTGCCATCAGTGATTCGGTCTCACTCAATGAGCAGTTCTTC TRBV10-3 - TRBJ2-1 14 -
CASSEWAGGRANYGYTF TGTGCCAGCAGTGAGTGGGCAGGGGGTAGAGCCAACTATGGCTACACCTTC TRBV6-1 TRBD1 TRBJ1-2 17 -
CASRGGGELFF TGTGCCAGCAGAGGAGGGGGGGAGCTGTTTTTT TRBV28 - TRBJ2-2 11 -
CASFNGDTPYEQYF TGTGCCAGCTTCAATGGGGACACCCCCTACGAGCAGTACTTC TRBV18 - TRBJ2-7 14 many
CAITGLSNQPQHF TGTGCCATTACAGGGTTGAGCAATCAGCCCCAGCATTTT TRBV6-5 - TRBJ1-5 13 -
CASSRMIREATEAFF TGTGCCAGCAGTCGGATGATTCGGGAGGCCACTGAAGCTTTCTTT TRBV27 - TRBJ1-1 15 -
CASSFGQFFQETQYF TGTGCCAGCAGCTTTGGACAGTTCTTCCAAGAGACCCAGTACTTC TRBV3-1/TRBV3-2 - TRBJ2-5 15 -
CASSPTSGAAEQYF TGTGCCAGCAGCCCCACTAGCGGGGCGGCTGAGCAGTACTTC TRBV11-3 TRBD2 TRBJ2-7 14 -
CASSLVWISAGGLDEQFF TGTGCCAGCAGCTTAGTTTGGATTTCGGCAGGGGGGCTCGATGAGCAGTTCTTC TRBV7-9 - TRBJ2-1 18 -
CASSGGTEKLFF TGTGCCAGCTCAGGAGGGACTGAAAAACTGTTTTTT TRBV18 - TRBJ1-4 12 -
CASSPQGVQIDYGYTF TGTGCCAGCAGTCCCCAGGGGGTCCAGATCGACTATGGCTACACCTTC TRBV28 TRBD1 TRBJ1-2 16 -
CASRWGVSGISNTQYF TGTGCCAGCAGGTGGGGCGTCAGCGGGATATCGAATACGCAGTATTTT TRBV7-2 TRBD2 TRBJ2-3 16 -